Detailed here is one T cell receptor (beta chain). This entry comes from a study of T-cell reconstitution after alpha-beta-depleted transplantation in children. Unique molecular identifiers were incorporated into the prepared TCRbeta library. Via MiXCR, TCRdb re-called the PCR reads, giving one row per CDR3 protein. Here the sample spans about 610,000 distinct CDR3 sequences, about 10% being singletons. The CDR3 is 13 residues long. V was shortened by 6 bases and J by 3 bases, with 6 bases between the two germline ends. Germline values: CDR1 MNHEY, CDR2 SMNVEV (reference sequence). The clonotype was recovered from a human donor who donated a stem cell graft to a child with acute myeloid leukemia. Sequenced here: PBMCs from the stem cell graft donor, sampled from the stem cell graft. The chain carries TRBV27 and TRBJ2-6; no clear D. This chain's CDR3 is CASRGYGANVLTF. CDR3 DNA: TGTGCCAGCAGAGGGTATGGGGCCAACGTCCTGACTTTC.